This TCR beta chain was observed in a study of cytomegalovirus exposure and HLA in healthy donors. General study results and limits: Later on, a genetic analysis was performed. It linked a missense variant in DCLRE1C with V- and J-gene trimming of TCR beta.

The CDR3 covers 11 residues. V shed 10 bases and J 5 bases; nucleotides not matched to a gene: 5. Germline-derived CDR1 and CDR2 are ENHRY and SYGVKD. This donor's record omits CMV serostatus. It was with 60 Vbeta and 13 Jbeta primers that the PCR ran. Method: immunoSEQ multiplex PCR; TCRdb's copy keeps in-frame clones and lacks some. The repertoire holds 160,000 or so clones, with just over 70% as singletons. As to this clone: Its cognate antigen is unknown.

The sequence was obtained from a human donor in good health. The sequenced sample was PBMCs. The genes are TRBV10-3 and TRBJ2-7, with 7 bases matching TRBD1. The CDR3, as DNA: TGTGCCACGACAGGGAGAGACGAGCAGTACTTC. It yields the protein CATTGRDEQYF.